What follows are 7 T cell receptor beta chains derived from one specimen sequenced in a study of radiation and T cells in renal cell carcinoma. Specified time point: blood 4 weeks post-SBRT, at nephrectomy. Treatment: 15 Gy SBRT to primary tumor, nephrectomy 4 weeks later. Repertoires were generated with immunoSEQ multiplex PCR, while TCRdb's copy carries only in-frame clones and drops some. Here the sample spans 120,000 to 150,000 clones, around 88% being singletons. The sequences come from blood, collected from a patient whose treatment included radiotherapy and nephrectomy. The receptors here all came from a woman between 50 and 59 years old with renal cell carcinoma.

The CDR3 sequence is CASSQGPGTEYEQYF. The CDR3 DNA is TGCGCCAGCAGCCAGGGTCCCGGGACAGAATACGAGCAGTACTTC. The chain employs TRBV4-3 and TRBJ2-7; 7 nucleotides agree with TRBD1. The CDR3 length is 15 residues. J was trimmed by 4 bases and V by 3 bases; bases with no gene match: 9. Germline lookup yields CDR1 LGHNA and CDR2 YSLEER.

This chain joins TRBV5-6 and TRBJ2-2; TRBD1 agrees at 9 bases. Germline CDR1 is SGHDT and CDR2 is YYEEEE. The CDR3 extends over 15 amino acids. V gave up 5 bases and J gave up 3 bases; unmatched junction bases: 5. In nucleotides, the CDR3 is TGTGCCAGCAGGGGGACAGGGAGAGACACCGGGGAGCTGTTTTTT. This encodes CASRGTGRDTGELFF.

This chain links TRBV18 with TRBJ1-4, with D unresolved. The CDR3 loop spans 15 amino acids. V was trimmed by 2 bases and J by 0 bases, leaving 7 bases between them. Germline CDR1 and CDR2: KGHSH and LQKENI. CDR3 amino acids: CASSPIYATNEKLFF. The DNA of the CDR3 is TGTGCCAGCTCACCAATCTATGCAACTAATGAAAAACTGTTTTTT.

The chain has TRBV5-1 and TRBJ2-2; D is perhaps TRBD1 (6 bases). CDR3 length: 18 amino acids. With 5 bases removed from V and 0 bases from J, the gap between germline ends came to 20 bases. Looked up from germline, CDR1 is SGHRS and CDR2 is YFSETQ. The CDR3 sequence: CASSGGAVHDTNTGELFF. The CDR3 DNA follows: TGCGCCAGCAGTGGGGGCGCAGTCCATGATACGAACACCGGGGAGCTGTTTTTT.

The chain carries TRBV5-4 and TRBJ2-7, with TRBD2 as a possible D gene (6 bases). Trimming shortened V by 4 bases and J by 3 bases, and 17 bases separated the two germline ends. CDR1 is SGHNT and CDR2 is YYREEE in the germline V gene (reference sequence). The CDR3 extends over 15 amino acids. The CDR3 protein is CASSPAGKGSYEQYF. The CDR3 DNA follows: TGTGCCAGCAGCCCCGCGGGGAAAGGTAGCTACGAGCAGTACTTC.

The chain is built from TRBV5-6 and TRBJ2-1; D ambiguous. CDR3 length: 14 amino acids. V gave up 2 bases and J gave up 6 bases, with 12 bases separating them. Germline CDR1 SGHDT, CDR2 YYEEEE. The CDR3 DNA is TGTGCCAGCAGCTTAGGGTTAGTTGGCAATGAGCAGTTCTTC. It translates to CASSLGLVGNEQFF.

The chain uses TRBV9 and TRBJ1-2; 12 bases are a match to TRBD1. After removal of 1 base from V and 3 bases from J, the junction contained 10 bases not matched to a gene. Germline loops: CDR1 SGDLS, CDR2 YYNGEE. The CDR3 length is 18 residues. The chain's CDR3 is CASSVTTAGTGGYYGYTF. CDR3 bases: TGTGCCAGCAGCGTAACCACTGCCGGGACAGGGGGCTACTATGGCTACACCTTC.